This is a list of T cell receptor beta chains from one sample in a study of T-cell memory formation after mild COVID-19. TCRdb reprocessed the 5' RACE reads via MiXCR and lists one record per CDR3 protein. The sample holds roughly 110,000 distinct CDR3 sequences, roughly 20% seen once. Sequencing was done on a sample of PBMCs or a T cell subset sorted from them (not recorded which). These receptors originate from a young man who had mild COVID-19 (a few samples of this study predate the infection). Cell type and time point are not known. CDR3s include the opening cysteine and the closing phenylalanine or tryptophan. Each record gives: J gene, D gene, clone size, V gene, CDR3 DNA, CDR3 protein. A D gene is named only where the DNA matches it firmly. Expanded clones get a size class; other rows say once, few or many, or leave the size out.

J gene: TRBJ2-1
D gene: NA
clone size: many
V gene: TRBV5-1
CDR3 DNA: TGCGCCAGCAGCTTGGCGGTTTTGGGACCAGATTACCCTAATGAGCAGTTCTTC
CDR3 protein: CASSLAVLGPDYPNEQFF

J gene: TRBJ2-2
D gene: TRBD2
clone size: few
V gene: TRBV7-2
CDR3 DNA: TGTGCCAGCAGCCCCCGGGGGGTTGGGGTGAACACCGGGGAGCTGTTTTTT
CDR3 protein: CASSPRGVGVNTGELFF

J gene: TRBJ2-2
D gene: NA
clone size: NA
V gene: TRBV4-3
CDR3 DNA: TGCGCCAGGGCTCGGGGTGGGTCCGGGGAGCTGTTTTTT
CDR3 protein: CARARGGSGELFF

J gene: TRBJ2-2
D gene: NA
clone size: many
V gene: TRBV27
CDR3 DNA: TGTGCCAGCAGTTTTGGAGAGGCCGGGGAGCTGTTTTTT
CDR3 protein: CASSFGEAGELFF

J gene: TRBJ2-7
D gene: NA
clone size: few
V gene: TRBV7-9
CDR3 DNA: TGTGCCAGCAGCTCCGGCCATGGAGCTACCTTTCTTTACGAGCAGTACTTC
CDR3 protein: CASSSGHGATFLYEQYF

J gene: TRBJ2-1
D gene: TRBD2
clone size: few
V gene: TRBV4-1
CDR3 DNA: TGCGCCAGCAGCCAGAGCGGGGGGTCAAACAATGAGCAGTTCTTC
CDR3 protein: CASSQSGGSNNEQFF

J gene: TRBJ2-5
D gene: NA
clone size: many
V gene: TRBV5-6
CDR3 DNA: TGTGCCAGCAGCCCTCCCGGAGAGACCCAGTACTTC
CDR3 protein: CASSPPGETQYF

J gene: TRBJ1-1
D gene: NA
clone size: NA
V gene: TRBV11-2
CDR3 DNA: TGTGACAGCAGCTTAGGGGACGTGGGGGCTTTCTTT
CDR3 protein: CDSSLGDVGAFF

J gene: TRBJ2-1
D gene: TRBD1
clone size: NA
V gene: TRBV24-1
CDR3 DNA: TGTGCCACCAGGGAGACAGGGTACAATGAGCAGTTCTTC
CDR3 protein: CATRETGYNEQFF

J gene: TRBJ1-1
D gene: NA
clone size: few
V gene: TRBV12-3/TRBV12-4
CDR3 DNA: TGTGCCAGCACCCCCGGACCACCGGGTGAAGCTTTCTTT
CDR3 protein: CASTPGPPGEAFF

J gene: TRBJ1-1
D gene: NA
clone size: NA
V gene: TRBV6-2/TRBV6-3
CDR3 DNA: TGTGCCAGCAGTTATACGACAGGAGATGAAGCTTTCTTT
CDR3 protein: CASSYTTGDEAFF

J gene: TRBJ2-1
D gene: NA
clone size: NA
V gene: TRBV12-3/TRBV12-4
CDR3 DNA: TGTGCCAGCAGAGCCTTTAATGAGCAGTTCTTC
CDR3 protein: CASRAFNEQFF

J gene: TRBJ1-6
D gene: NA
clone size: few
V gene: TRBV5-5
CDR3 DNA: TGTGCCAGCAGCTCCTGGGGGCAGCATAATTCACCCCTCCACTTT
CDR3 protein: CASSSWGQHNSPLHF

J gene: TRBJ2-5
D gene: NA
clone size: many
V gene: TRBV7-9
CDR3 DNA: TGTGCCAGCAGCTTAACGGCAGGGCTAGCCAAGATGACCCAGTACTTC
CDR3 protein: CASSLTAGLAKMTQYF

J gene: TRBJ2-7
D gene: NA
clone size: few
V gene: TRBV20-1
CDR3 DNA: TGCAGTGCTAACCCCAGGCGGAGCTCCTACGAGCAGTACTTC
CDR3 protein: CSANPRRSSYEQYF

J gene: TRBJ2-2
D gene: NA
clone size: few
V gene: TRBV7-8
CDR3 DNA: TGTGCCAGCAGTTATCCCGGACGAGCCGCGAACACCGGGGAGCTGTTTTTT
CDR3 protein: CASSYPGRAANTGELFF

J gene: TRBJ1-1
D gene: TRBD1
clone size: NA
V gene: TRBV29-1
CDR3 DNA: TGCAGCGTTTTGTTCCCGGACAGGGGGCAAGGCACTGAAGCTTTCTTT
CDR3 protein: CSVLFPDRGQGTEAFF

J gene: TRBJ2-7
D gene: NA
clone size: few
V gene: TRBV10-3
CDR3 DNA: TGTGCCACCGAGTCCCTAAGGAACGAGCAGTACTTC
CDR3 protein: CATESLRNEQYF

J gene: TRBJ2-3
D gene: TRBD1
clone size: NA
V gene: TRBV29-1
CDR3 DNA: TGCAGCGTTGAAGTGTGGCAGGGGGCCGCGACAGATACGCAGTATTTT
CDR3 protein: CSVEVWQGAATDTQYF

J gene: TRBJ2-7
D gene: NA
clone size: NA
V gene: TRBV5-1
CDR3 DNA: TGCGCCAGCAGCGAGGGACATAAGGCCCCCTACGAGCAGTACTTC
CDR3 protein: CASSEGHKAPYEQYF

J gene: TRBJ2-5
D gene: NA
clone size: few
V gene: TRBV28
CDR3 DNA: TGTGCCAGCAGCCCCGCATTGAGCGAAGGGGAGACCCAGTACTTC
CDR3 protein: CASSPALSEGETQYF

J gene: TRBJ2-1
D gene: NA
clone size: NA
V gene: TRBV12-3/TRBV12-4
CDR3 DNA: TGTGCCAGCAGTCCGCCGACCTACAATGAGCAGTTCTTC
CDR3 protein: CASSPPTYNEQFF

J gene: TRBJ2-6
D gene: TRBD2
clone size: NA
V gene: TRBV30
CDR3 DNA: TGTGCCTCCCCACGGGGCGGGGGGTTCGACTCTGGGGCCAACGTCCTGACTTTC
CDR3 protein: CASPRGGGFDSGANVLTF

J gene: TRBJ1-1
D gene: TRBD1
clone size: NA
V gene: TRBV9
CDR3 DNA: TGTGCCAGCAGCGGGATGGACAGGGCCTCGAACACTGAAGCTTTCTTT
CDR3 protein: CASSGMDRASNTEAFF

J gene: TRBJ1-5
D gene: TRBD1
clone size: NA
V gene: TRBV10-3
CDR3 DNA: TGTGCCATCAAGGGACAGGGGGCAGGTCAGCCCCAGCATTTT
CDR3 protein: CAIKGQGAGQPQHF

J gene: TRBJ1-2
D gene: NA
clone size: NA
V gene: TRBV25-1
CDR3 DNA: TGTGCCAGCAGTGAATGGGGCGTCATTGGCTACACCTTC
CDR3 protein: CASSEWGVIGYTF

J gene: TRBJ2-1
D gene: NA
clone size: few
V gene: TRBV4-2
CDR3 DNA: TGTGCCAGCAGCCAAGAGGGGGGACGCAACCGGCATGAGCAGTTCTTC
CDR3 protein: CASSQEGGRNRHEQFF

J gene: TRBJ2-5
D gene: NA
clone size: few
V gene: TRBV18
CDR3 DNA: TGTGCCAGCTCACCACGATCGGCGGACCAAGAGACCCAGTACTTC
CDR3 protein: CASSPRSADQETQYF

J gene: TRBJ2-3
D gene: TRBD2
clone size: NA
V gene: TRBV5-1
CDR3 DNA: TGCGCCAGCAGCTTGGAAAAGCGGGGGGTAGGGGCCGATACGCAGTATTTT
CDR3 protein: CASSLEKRGVGADTQYF

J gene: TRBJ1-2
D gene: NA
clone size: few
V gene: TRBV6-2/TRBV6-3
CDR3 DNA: TGTGCCAGCAGTTACGAGGCGGCAGGGACCTATGGCTACACCTTC
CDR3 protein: CASSYEAAGTYGYTF

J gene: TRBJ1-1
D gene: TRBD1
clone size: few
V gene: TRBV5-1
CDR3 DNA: TGCGCCAGCAGCTCCCACAGACAGGGGAACACTGAAGCTTTCTTT
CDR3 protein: CASSSHRQGNTEAFF

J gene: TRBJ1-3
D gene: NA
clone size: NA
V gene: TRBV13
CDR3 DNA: TGTGCCAGCAGCCCCGAGAGCTCTGGAAACACCATATATTTT
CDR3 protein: CASSPESSGNTIYF

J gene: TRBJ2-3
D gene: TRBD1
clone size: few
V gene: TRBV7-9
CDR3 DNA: TGTGCCAGCAGCTTAGGACAGGGGGCGTTAGATACGCAGTATTTT
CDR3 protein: CASSLGQGALDTQYF

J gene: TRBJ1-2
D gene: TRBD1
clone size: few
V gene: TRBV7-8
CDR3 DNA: TGTGCCAGCAGCTCCTGGACAGGAACCATGGCTAACTATGGCTACACCTTC
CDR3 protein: CASSSWTGTMANYGYTF

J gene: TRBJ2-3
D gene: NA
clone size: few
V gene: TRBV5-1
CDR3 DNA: TGCGCCAGCGTTCTACTTAGCACAGATACGCAGTATTTT
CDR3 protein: CASVLLSTDTQYF

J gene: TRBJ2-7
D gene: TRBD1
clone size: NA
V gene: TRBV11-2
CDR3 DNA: TGTGCCAGCAGCCGCCGGGACAGGGCCAACGAGCAGTACTTC
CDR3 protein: CASSRRDRANEQYF